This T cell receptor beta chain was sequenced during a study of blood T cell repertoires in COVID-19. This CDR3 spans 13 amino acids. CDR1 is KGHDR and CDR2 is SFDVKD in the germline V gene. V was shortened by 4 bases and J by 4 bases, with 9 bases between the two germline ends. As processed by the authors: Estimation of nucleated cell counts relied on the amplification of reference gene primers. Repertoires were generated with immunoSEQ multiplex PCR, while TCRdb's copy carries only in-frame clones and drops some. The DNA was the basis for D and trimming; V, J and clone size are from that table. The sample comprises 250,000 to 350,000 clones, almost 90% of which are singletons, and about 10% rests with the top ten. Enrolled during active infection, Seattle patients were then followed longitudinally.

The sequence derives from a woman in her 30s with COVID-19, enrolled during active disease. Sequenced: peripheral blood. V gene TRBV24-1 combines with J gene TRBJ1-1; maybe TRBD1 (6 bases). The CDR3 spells CATSDQGITEAFF. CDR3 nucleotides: TGTGCCACCAGTGACCAGGGGATCACTGAAGCTTTCTTT.